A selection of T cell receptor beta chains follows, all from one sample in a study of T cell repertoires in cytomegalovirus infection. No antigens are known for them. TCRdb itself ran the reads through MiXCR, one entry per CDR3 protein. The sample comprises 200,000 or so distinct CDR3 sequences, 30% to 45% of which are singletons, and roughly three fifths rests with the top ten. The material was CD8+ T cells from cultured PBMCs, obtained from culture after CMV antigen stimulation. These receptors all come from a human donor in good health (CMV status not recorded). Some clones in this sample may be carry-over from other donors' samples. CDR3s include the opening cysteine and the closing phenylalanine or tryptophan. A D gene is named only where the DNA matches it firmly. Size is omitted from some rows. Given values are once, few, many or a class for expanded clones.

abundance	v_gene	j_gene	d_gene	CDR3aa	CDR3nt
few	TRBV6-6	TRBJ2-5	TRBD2	CASSDGLAGGSQETQYF	TGTGCCAGCAGTGACGGACTAGCGGGAGGGTCTCAAGAGACCCAGTACTTC
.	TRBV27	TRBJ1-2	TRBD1	CASSPRQGARRDGYTF	TGTGCCAGCAGTCCGCGACAGGGGGCGCGGCGAGATGGCTACACCTTC
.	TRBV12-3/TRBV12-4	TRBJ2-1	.	CAREAPFTGSEQVF	TGTGCCAGGGAAGCGCCCTTTACCGGAAGTGAGCAGGTCTTC
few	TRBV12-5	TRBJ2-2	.	CASALAQNTGELFF	TGTGCTAGTGCGCTGGCGCAGAACACCGGGGAGCTGTTTTTT
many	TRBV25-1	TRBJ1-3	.	CATGPGNTIYF	TGTGCCACCGGGCCTGGAAACACCATATATTTT
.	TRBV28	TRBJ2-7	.	CASSSRYESYEQYF	TGTGCCAGCAGTTCTCGCTACGAATCCTACGAGCAGTACTTC
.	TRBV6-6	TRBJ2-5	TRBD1	CASSYLAAGGKETQYF	TGTGCCAGCAGTTACTTGGCGGCAGGGGGCAAAGAGACCCAGTACTTC
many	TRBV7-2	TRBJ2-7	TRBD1	CASSLGQGSTYEQYF	TGTGCCAGCAGCTTAGGACAGGGGAGCACCTACGAGCAGTACTTC
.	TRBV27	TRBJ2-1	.	CASSLSVYNEQFF	TGTGCCAGCAGTTTATCGGTATACAATGAGCAGTTCTTC
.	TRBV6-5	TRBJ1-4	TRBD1	CASSQTGGTNEKLFF	TGTGCCAGCAGTCAAACAGGGGGCACTAATGAAAAACTGTTTTTT
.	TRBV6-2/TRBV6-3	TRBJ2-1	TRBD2	CASLTGTTYNEQFF	TGTGCCAGCTTAACCGGGACTACATACAATGAGCAGTTCTTC
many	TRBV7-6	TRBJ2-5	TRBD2	CASSPLAGEETQYF	TGTGCCAGCAGCCCGCTAGCGGGTGAAGAGACCCAGTACTTC
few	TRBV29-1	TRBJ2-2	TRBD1	CSVDEVRGPGELFF	TGCAGCGTTGATGAAGTCAGGGGGCCCGGGGAGCTGTTTTTT
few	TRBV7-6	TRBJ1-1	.	CASSRSLGAEAFF	TGTGCCAGCAGCCGATCGTTGGGCGCTGAAGCTTTCTTT
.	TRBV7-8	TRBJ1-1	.	CASSPLNTMNTEAFF	TGTGCCAGCAGCCCACTGAACACCATGAACACTGAAGCTTTCTTT